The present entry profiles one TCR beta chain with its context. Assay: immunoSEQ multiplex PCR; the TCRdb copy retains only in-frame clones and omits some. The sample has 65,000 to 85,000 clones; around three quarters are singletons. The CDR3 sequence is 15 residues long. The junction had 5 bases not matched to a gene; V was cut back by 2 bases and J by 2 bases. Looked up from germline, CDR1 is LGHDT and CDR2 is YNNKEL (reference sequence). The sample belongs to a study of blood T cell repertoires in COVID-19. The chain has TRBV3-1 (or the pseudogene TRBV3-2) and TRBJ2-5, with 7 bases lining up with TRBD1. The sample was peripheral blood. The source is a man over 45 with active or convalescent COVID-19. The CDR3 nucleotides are TGTGCCAGCAGCCAAAGGGACAGATGGCAAGAGACCCAGTACTTC. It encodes CASSQRDRWQETQYF.